The clone carrying this T cell receptor beta chain was seen a handful of times. Its matching antigen is unknown. The CDR3 extends over 16 amino acids. Trimming at V came to 1 base and at J to 7 bases, leaving 10 bases not matched to a gene. Germline-derived CDR1 and CDR2 are MGHRA and YSYEKL. The PCR was carried out with 60 Vbeta primers and 13 Jbeta primers. The repertoire was sequenced with immunoSEQ multiplex PCR; TCRdb's copy has only in-frame clones and lacks some. The sample holds over 70,000 clones, about 66% seen once. These data come from a study of cytomegalovirus exposure and HLA in healthy donors. Study findings and constraints: In vitro data verified three CMV-associated chains as specific for CMV antigens.

This clonotype was sampled from a man between 25 and 39 years old in good health and CMV-seronegative. The chain carries TRBV4-1 and TRBJ2-7, with 10 bases identical to TRBD1. Sequencing was done on a sample of PBMCs. The CDR3 region is CASSQGGGTGAREQYF. The CDR3 bases are TGCGCCAGCAGCCAAGGGGGGGGGACAGGGGCTCGAGAGCAGTACTTC.